This T cell receptor (beta chain) is drawn from a study of blood T cell repertoires in COVID-19. This clone has more than one count but fewer than ten. Sequencing used immunoSEQ multiplex PCR; TCRdb keeps in-frame clones, though not all of them. The data hold under 200,000 clones, with around nine tenths observed a single time. Germline V gene lookup returns CDR1 MDHEN and CDR2 SYDVKM. The CDR3 length is 18 residues. V gave up 5 bases and J gave up 4 bases, with 24 bases separating them. The sequenced material came from PBMCs or T cells enriched from blood (not recorded which). The chain joins TRBV28 to TRBJ1-5, with a tentative D call TRBD1 (6 bases). The TCR sequence derives from a woman younger than 35 who had recovered from COVID-19. CDR3 sequence: CASSPLLLRRRGNQPQHF. The CDR3 DNA reads TGTGCCAGCAGTCCCCTTCTCTTGCGGCGCAGGGGTAATCAGCCCCAGCATTTT.